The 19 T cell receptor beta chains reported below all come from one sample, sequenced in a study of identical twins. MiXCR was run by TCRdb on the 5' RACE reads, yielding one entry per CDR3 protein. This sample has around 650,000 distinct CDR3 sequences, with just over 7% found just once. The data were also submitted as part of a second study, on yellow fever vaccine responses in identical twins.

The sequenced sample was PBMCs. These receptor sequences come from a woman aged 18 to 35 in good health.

The CDR3 nucleotides read TGCGCCAGCAGCCTGGACAGGGGGACGGGAGGCTACACCTTC. This sequence encodes CASSLDRGTGGYTF. The J gene is TRBJ1-2, the V gene TRBV5-1; TRBD1 aligns across 10 bases. The CDR3 consists of 14 residues. Germline CDR1 reads SGHRS; CDR2 reads YFSETQ. V was clipped by 4 bases and J by 8 bases; unmatched bases: 8. Drawing the rest from reference TRBV5-1 and TRBJ1-2, the complete variable domain is KAGVTQTPRYLIKTRGQQVTLSCSPISGHRSVSWYQQTPGQGLQFLFEYFSETQRNKGNFPGRFSGRQFSNSRSEMNVSTLELGDSALYLCASSLDRGTGGYTFGSGTRLTVV.

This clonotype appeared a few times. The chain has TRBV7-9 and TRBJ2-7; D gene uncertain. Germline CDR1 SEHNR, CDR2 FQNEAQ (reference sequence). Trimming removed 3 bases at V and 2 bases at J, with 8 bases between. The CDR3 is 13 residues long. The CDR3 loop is CASSFRQTYEQYF. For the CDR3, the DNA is TGTGCCAGCAGCTTTCGGCAGACCTACGAGCAGTACTTC. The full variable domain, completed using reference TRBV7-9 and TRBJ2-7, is DTGVSQNPRHKITKRGQNVTFRCDPISEHNRLYWYRQTLGQGPEFLTYFQNEAQLEKSRLLSDRFSAERPKGSFSTLEIQRTEQGDSAMYLCASSFRQTYEQYFGPGTRLTVT.

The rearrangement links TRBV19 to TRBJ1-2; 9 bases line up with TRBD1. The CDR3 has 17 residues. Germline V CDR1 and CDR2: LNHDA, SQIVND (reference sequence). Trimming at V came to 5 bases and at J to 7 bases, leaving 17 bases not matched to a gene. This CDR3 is CASSPPRDRVWAAGYTF. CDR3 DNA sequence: TGTGCCAGTAGTCCACCCCGGGACAGGGTATGGGCGGCTGGCTACACCTTC.

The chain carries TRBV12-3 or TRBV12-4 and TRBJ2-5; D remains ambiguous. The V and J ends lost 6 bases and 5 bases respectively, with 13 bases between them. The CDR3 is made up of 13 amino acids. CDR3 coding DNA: TGTGCCAGCAGGGCCCCTAGTGGGGAGACCCAGTACTTC. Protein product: CASRAPSGETQYF.

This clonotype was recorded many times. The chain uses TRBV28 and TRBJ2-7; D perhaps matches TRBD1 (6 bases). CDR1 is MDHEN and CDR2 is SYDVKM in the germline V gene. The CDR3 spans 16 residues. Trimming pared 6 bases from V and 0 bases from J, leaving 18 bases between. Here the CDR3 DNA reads TGTGCCAGCAGGACAGTGGACAGTATCTCCTCCTACGAGCAGTACTTC. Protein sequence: CASRTVDSISSYEQYF.

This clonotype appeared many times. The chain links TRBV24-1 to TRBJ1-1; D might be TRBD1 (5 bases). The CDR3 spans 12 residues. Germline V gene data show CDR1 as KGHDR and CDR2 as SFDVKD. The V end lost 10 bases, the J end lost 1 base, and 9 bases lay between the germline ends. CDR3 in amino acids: CATSQGNTEAFF. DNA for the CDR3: TGTGCCACGTCGCAGGGGAACACTGAAGCTTTCTTT.

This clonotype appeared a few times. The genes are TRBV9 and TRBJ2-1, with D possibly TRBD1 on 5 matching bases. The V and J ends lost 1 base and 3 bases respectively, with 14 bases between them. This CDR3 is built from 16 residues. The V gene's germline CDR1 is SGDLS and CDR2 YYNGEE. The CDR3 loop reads CASSVSGQGIYNEQFF. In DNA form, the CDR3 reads TGTGCCAGCAGCGTATCCGGACAAGGGATCTACAATGAGCAGTTCTTC.

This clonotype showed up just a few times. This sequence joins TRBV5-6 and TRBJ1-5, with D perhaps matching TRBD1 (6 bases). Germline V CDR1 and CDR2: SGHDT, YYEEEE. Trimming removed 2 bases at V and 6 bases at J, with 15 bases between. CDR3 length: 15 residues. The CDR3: CASSLGQPSGQPQHF. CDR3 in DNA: TGTGCCAGCAGCTTAGGACAGCCATCGGGTCAGCCCCAGCATTTT.

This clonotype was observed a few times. The CDR3, as DNA: TGCAGTGCTAGGGCCGGGACAGGGGTAACTAATGAAAAACTGTTTTTT. Its translation is CSARAGTGVTNEKLFF. The chain combines TRBV20-1 with TRBJ1-4; 10 nucleotides match TRBD1. CDR1 is DFQATT, CDR2 SNEGSKA, per germline (reference sequence). V shed 3 bases, J shed 1 base, and the junction held 5 bases outside the gene matches. CDR3 length: 16 amino acids.

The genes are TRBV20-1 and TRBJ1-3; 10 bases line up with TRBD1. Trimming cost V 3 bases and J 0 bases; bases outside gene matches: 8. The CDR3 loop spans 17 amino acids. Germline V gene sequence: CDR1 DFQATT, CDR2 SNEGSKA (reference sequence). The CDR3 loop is CSARVTGGSLSGNTIYF. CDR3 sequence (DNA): TGCAGTGCTAGGGTGACAGGGGGCTCTCTCTCTGGAAACACCATATATTTT.

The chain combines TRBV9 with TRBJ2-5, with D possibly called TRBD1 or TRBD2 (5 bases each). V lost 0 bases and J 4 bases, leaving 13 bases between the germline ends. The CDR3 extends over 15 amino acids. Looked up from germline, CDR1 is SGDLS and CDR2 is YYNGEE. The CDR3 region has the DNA TGTGCCAGCAGCGTAGGAGGGGTTCGGGGAGAGACCCAGTACTTC. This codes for CASSVGGVRGETQYF.

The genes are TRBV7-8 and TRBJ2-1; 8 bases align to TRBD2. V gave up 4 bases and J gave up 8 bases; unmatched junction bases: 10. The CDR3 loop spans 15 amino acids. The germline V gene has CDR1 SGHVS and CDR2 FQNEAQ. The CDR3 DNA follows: TGTGCCAGCAGCTCTAGCGGACTTAGCGGGGATGAGCAGTTCTTC. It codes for CASSSSGLSGDEQFF.

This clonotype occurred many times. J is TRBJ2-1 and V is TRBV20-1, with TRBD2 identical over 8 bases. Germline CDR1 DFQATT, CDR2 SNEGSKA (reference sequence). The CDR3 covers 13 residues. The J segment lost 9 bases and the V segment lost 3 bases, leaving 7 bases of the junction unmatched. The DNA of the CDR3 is TGCAGTGCTAGGTTAGCGGGGATGGCTGAGCAGTTCTTC. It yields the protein CSARLAGMAEQFF.

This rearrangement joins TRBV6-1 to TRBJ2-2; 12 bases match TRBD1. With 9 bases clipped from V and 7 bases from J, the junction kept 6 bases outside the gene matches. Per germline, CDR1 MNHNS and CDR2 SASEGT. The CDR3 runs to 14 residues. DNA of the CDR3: TGTGCCAGTCTGGGACAGGGGGCCCGCGGGGAGCTGTTTTTT. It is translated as CASLGQGARGELFF.

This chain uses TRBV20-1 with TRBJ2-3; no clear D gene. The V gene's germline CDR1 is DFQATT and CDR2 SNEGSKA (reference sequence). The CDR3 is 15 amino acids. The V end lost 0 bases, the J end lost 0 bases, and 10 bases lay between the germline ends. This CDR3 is CSARDPAGSTDTQYF. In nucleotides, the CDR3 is TGCAGTGCTAGAGATCCCGCAGGAAGCACAGATACGCAGTATTTT.

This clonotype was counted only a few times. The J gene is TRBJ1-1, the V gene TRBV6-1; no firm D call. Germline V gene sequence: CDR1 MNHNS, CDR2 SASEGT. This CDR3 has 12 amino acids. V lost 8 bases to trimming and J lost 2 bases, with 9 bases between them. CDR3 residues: CASGQINTEAFF. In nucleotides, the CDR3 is TGTGCCAGCGGCCAGATAAACACTGAAGCTTTCTTT.

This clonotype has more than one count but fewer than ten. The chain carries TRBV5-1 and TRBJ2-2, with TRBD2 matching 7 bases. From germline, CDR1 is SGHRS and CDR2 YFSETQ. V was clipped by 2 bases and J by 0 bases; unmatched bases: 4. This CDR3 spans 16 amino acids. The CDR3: CASSLSSGANTGELFF. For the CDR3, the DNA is TGCGCCAGCAGCTTATCTAGCGGAGCGAACACCGGGGAGCTGTTTTTT.

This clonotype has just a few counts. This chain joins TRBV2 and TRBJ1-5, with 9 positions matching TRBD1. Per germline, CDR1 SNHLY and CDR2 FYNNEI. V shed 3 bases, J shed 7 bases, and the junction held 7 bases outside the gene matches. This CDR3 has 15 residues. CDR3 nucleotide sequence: TGTGCCAGCAGTGAGCCGGGACAGGGTCAACAGCCCCAGCATTTT. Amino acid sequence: CASSEPGQGQQPQHF.

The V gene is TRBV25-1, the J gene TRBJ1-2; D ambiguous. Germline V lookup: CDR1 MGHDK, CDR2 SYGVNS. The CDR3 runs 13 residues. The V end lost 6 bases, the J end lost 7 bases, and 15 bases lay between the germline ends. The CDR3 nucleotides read TGTGCCAGCAGGGAAGAATGGGGATCTGGCTACACCTTC. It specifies CASREEWGSGYTF.